The rows below give T cell receptor beta chains drawn from one sample of a study of shared clonotypes between healthy human individuals. TCRdb's table, derived via immunoSEQ multiplex PCR, lists solely in-frame clones and lacks some. The table includes over a million clones, 75% to 85% detected once. The sequencing input was memory CD4+ T cells from PBMCs. The receptors shown here come from a man between 18 and 35 years old in good health. Some clones in this sample may be carry-over from other donors' samples. The CDR3 runs from the conserved cysteine through the conserved F or W. Fields, in order: V gene, clone size, D gene, J gene, CDR3 DNA, CDR3 protein. D genes are given only for firm matches. Clone size is stated in some rows and not others, as once, few, many or a class when expanded.

V: TRBV15
size: -
D: -
J: TRBJ2-3
DNA: TGTGCCACCAAGAGGTTTACCTCTAGCACAGATACGCAGTATTTT
CDR3: CATKRFTSSTDTQYF

V: TRBV20-1
size: many
D: -
J: TRBJ1-1
DNA: TGCAGTGCTAGAAGGGGTGAAGCTTTCTTT
CDR3: CSARRGEAFF

V: TRBV19
size: -
D: -
J: TRBJ2-1
DNA: TGTGCCAGTAAAGAAGCTCTGCCCTCCTACAATGAGCAGTTCTTC
CDR3: CASKEALPSYNEQFF

V: TRBV19
size: -
D: -
J: TRBJ1-1
DNA: TGTGCCAGTAGTATTGGTCCGCAGGGTGAAGCTTTCTTT
CDR3: CASSIGPQGEAFF

V: TRBV19
size: -
D: TRBD1
J: TRBJ1-1
DNA: TGTGCCAGTAGTTCCGGGACAGGGGGCAGCGCTGAAGCTTTCTTT
CDR3: CASSSGTGGSAEAFF

V: TRBV14
size: -
D: -
J: TRBJ1-4
DNA: TGTGCCAGCAGCCAAGGACAGCTCTTTAATGAAAAACTGTTTTTT
CDR3: CASSQGQLFNEKLFF

V: TRBV5-8
size: few
D: -
J: TRBJ2-3
DNA: TGTGCCAGCAGCTTGGGGACTGGCGGGGCGCTTAACACAGATACGCAGTATTTT
CDR3: CASSLGTGGALNTDTQYF

V: TRBV5-1
size: -
D: -
J: TRBJ1-1
DNA: TGCGCCAGCAGCCCGGGGCAGGGGAGGACTGAAGCTTTCTTT
CDR3: CASSPGQGRTEAFF

V: TRBV28
size: -
D: TRBD1
J: TRBJ1-2
DNA: TGTGCCAGCAGTCGAGGGACAGGGGATGGCTACACCTTC
CDR3: CASSRGTGDGYTF

V: TRBV6-1
size: -
D: -
J: TRBJ2-1
DNA: TGTGCCAGCAGTGAACAATTTGGGACAGAGCAGTTCTTC
CDR3: CASSEQFGTEQFF

V: TRBV20-1
size: -
D: -
J: TRBJ1-2
DNA: TGCAGTGCTATGGACTACACCTTC
CDR3: CSAMDYTF

V: TRBV18
size: -
D: TRBD1
J: TRBJ2-3
DNA: TGTGCCAGCTCAGGGACAGGGAGGACAGATACGCAGTATTTT
CDR3: CASSGTGRTDTQYF

V: TRBV2
size: few
D: -
J: TRBJ1-1
DNA: TGTGCCAGCAGTGAGTCCAGGGGCAGCCTCTTT
CDR3: CASSESRGSLF

V: TRBV5-5
size: -
D: -
J: TRBJ1-4
DNA: TGTGCCAGCAGCCTGACAGCTACAACTAATGAAAAACTGTTTTTT
CDR3: CASSLTATTNEKLFF

V: TRBV5-4
size: -
D: TRBD2
J: TRBJ2-7
DNA: TGTGCCACCAAAAGACTAGCGGGAGCCAACTACGAGCAGTACTTC
CDR3: CATKRLAGANYEQYF

V: TRBV19
size: -
D: TRBD1
J: TRBJ2-1
DNA: TGTGCCAGGATGGTACCGACAGGGGGCTACAATGAGCAGTTCTTC
CDR3: CARMVPTGGYNEQFF

V: TRBV7-2
size: -
D: -
J: TRBJ2-3
DNA: TGTGCCAGCAGCCCGAACCGGGATACGCAGTATTTT
CDR3: CASSPNRDTQYF

V: TRBV15
size: few
D: -
J: TRBJ1-1
DNA: TGTGCCACCAGCTTTAGACGTGGAGGAACTGAAGCTTTCTTT
CDR3: CATSFRRGGTEAFF

V: TRBV19
size: few
D: -
J: TRBJ1-1
DNA: TGTGCCAGTAGAGAAACAGGTGGATCCGCTGAAGCTTTCTTT
CDR3: CASRETGGSAEAFF

V: TRBV2
size: -
D: -
J: TRBJ2-5
DNA: TGTGCCAGCAGCTTGGGCCGAACCGAGACCCAGTACTTC
CDR3: CASSLGRTETQYF

V: TRBV4-1
size: -
D: -
J: TRBJ2-7
DNA: TGCGCCAGCAGCCAAGGTACTAGCTTACTCTACGAGCAGTACTTC
CDR3: CASSQGTSLLYEQYF

V: TRBV5-4
size: -
D: TRBD2
J: TRBJ2-1
DNA: TGTGCCAGCAGCTTCGGAGCGGGAGACCACAATGAGCAGTTCTTC
CDR3: CASSFGAGDHNEQFF

V: TRBV28
size: -
D: -
J: TRBJ1-1
DNA: TGTGCCAGCAGTTCCACCGGGAGATGGAACACTGAAGCTTTCTTT
CDR3: CASSSTGRWNTEAFF

V: TRBV4-1
size: -
D: -
J: TRBJ2-7
DNA: TGCGCCAGCAGCCCCACTACGGGACTGAGTCAGTACTTC
CDR3: CASSPTTGLSQYF

V: TRBV29-1
size: -
D: -
J: TRBJ2-7
DNA: TGCAGCGTCGGGACTTCTTCCTACGAGCAGTACTTC
CDR3: CSVGTSSYEQYF

V: TRBV7-8
size: -
D: TRBD1
J: TRBJ1-5
DNA: TGTGCCAGCAGCATCGGACAGGTTGGCAATCAGCCCCAGCATTTT
CDR3: CASSIGQVGNQPQHF

V: TRBV5-1
size: -
D: -
J: TRBJ2-2
DNA: TGCGCCAGCAGCTTTAGCGGGAACACCGGGGAGCTGTTTTTT
CDR3: CASSFSGNTGELFF

V: TRBV7-2
size: -
D: -
J: TRBJ2-3
DNA: TGTGCCAGCAGCCATTGGGGGATCACAGATACGCAGTATTTT
CDR3: CASSHWGITDTQYF

V: TRBV29-1
size: -
D: -
J: TRBJ1-2
DNA: TGCAGCGTTGGCCCCCTCGGTGGCTACACCTTC
CDR3: CSVGPLGGYTF

V: TRBV25-1
size: -
D: -
J: TRBJ2-2
DNA: TGTGCCAGCAGAACGTATTTGGACACCGGGGAGCTGTTTTTT
CDR3: CASRTYLDTGELFF

V: TRBV28
size: once
D: TRBD2
J: TRBJ2-7
DNA: TGTGCCAGCAGCACCGGGGGGGCAAGACTCGGGGAGCAGTACTTC
CDR3: CASSTGGARLGEQYF

V: TRBV14
size: -
D: TRBD2
J: TRBJ2-1
DNA: TGTGCCAGCAGCCGTCCCATTAGCGGGAGGAAGTACAATGAGCAGTTCTTC
CDR3: CASSRPISGRKYNEQFF

V: TRBV2
size: many
D: -
J: TRBJ1-1
DNA: TGTGCCAGCAGGTTGGGCGCTGAAGCTTTCTTT
CDR3: CASRLGAEAFF

V: TRBV28
size: once
D: -
J: TRBJ1-2
DNA: TGTGCCACCCGGGGGGGGAGAAAGAGCTACACCTTC
CDR3: CATRGGRKSYTF

V: TRBV7-3
size: -
D: -
J: TRBJ1-1
DNA: TGTGCCAGCAGCTTCAGGGGACACACTGAAGCTTTCTTT
CDR3: CASSFRGHTEAFF

V: TRBV28
size: -
D: -
J: TRBJ2-5
DNA: TGTGCCAGCGGGGGTTACCAAGAGACCCAGTACTTC
CDR3: CASGGYQETQYF